The 30 T cell receptor beta chains presented below share a single source sample, sequenced in a study of cytomegalovirus exposure and HLA in healthy donors. PCR employed 60 Vbeta and 13 Jbeta primers. Repertoires were generated with immunoSEQ multiplex PCR, while TCRdb's copy carries only in-frame clones and drops some. The data contain 120,000 to 150,000 clones, about 74% of them seen just once; the ten biggest clones take up about an eighth. The sequencing input was PBMCs. These receptor sequences come from a middle-aged man in good health and CMV-seropositive.

The J gene is TRBJ1-6, the V gene TRBV4-2; possibly TRBD1 for D (5 bases). The V end was cut by 4 bases, the J end by 10 bases, with 23 bases between. The germline gives CDR1 LGHNA, CDR2 YNFKEQ. There are 17 residues in the CDR3. The CDR3 region has the DNA TGTGCCAGCAGCCGACTAGGGATCGACAGTTTCGAGTCACCCCTCCACTTT. Its translation is CASSRLGIDSFESPLHF.

The V and J genes are TRBV27 and TRBJ2-3, with TRBD2 identical over 11 bases. CDR3 length: 16 residues. The germline V gene has CDR1 MNHEY and CDR2 SMNVEV (reference sequence). The junction had 6 bases not matched to a gene; V was cut back by 6 bases and J by 1 base. The CDR3 spells CASSRIAGGGTDTQYF. Written as DNA, the CDR3 is TGTGCCAGCAGCCGTATAGCGGGAGGGGGCACAGATACGCAGTATTTT.

The rearrangement uses TRBV5-4 and TRBJ2-5, with 7 bases lining up with TRBD1. J was trimmed by 3 bases and V by 4 bases; bases with no gene match: 0. This CDR3 has 12 residues. From germline, CDR1 is SGHNT and CDR2 YYREEE (reference sequence). DNA for the CDR3: TGTGCCAGCAGCACAGGGGAAGAGACCCAGTACTTC. Amino acids: CASSTGEETQYF.

J is TRBJ2-7 and V is TRBV28; tentative D call: TRBD1 (5 bases). V shed 6 bases and J shed 2 bases, with 8 bases lying between them. Germline CDR1 and CDR2: MDHEN and SYDVKM. The length of the CDR3 is 12 residues. CDR3: CASRDSPYEQYF. The CDR3 coding sequence is TGTGCCAGCAGAGACAGCCCCTACGAGCAGTACTTC.

The chain has TRBV15 and TRBJ1-3; D gene ambiguous. The CDR3 spans 15 residues. V gave up 11 bases and J gave up 0 bases, with 17 bases separating them. Germline CDR1 and CDR2: LNHNV and YYDKDF (reference sequence). The CDR3 DNA reads as TGTGCCGTTACCCGCGACACGTACTCTGGAAACACCATATATTTT. It translates to CAVTRDTYSGNTIYF.

The rearrangement joins TRBV6-5 to TRBJ2-7; 9 bases are a match to TRBD1. The V gene's germline CDR1 is MNHEY and CDR2 SVGAGI. Trimming at V came to 0 bases and at J to 4 bases, leaving 4 bases not matched to a gene. The CDR3 contains 15 residues. For the CDR3, the DNA is TGTGCCAGCAGTTACTCCTACAGGGGGCGGTACGAGCAGTACTTC. Translating it yields CASSYSYRGRYEQYF.

DNA of the CDR3: TGTGCCTTCCGGGGAATGGGAAACTACGAGCAGTACTTC. Protein: CAFRGMGNYEQYF. The V call is TRBV30, the J call TRBJ2-7; a weak D match, TRBD2 (5 bases). Germline V gives CDR1 GTSNPN, CDR2 SVGIG (reference sequence). Trimming pared 7 bases from V and 3 bases from J, leaving 16 bases between. The CDR3 covers 13 residues.

V usage is TRBV2 and J usage is TRBJ2-2; the match to TRBD2 covers 7 bases. This CDR3 is 15 amino acids long. With 5 bases clipped from V and 6 bases from J, the junction kept 9 bases outside the gene matches. Germline CDR1 SNHLY, CDR2 FYNNEI. DNA of the CDR3: TGTGCCAGCAGTCTCTCTAGCGGCGGGGCCGGGGAGCTGTTTTTT. It encodes CASSLSSGGAGELFF.

J is TRBJ1-5 and V is TRBV2; unclear D gene. The CDR3 spans 15 residues. Germline V gives CDR1 SNHLY, CDR2 FYNNEI. Trimming shortened V by 5 bases and J by 4 bases, and 15 bases separated the two germline ends. The CDR3 reads CASSYNQDSNQPQHF. CDR3 in DNA: TGTGCCAGCAGTTACAACCAGGATTCAAATCAGCCCCAGCATTTT.

The genes are TRBV15 and TRBJ1-5; weak D call: TRBD1 (6 bases). The CDR3 covers 15 residues. The germline CDR1 and CDR2 sequences are LNHNV and YYDKDF (reference sequence). The V and J ends lost 2 bases and 3 bases respectively, with 11 bases between them. CDR3 coding DNA: TGTGCCACCAGCAGAATAGGACAGTCCAATCAGCCCCAGCATTTT. Protein: CATSRIGQSNQPQHF.

The gene calls are TRBV5-8 and TRBJ1-3; 7 bases are shared with TRBD1. With 5 bases clipped from V and 0 bases from J, the junction kept 5 bases outside the gene matches. The CDR3 totals 15 residues. In germline, CDR1 is SGHTS, CDR2 YDEGEE. CDR3 residues: CASRSGTVSGNTIYF. The CDR3 DNA reads TGTGCCAGCAGGTCCGGGACAGTCTCTGGAAACACCATATATTTT.

The chain combines TRBV4-1 with TRBJ2-7; 13 nucleotides line up with TRBD2. Losses at the gene ends were 0 bases for V and 4 bases for J; bases not matched to a gene: 3. The CDR3 sequence is 16 residues long. CDR1 MGHRA and CDR2 YSYEKL come from the germline V gene. The DNA for the CDR3 is TGCGCCAGCAGCCAAGACACTAGCGGGAGGGATTACGAGCAGTACTTC. Translating it yields CASSQDTSGRDYEQYF.

The V call is TRBV9, the J call TRBJ2-7; 9 bases are a match to TRBD2. Unmatched junction bases numbered 8, after V lost 0 bases and J lost 4 bases. The length of the CDR3 is 16 residues. CDR1 and CDR2 from the germline V gene are SGDLS and YYNGEE. CDR3 DNA sequence: TGTGCCAGCAGCGTAGGGGTAGGACTAGCGAATTACGAGCAGTACTTC. This gives the protein CASSVGVGLANYEQYF.

This sequence joins TRBV27 and TRBJ2-3; D call uncertain. The CDR3 length is 13 residues. Germline-derived CDR1 and CDR2 are MNHEY and SMNVEV (reference sequence). Trimming stripped 6 bases from V and 0 bases from J, with 7 bases between. The chain's CDR3 is CASRSRSTDTQYF. As DNA, the CDR3 is TGTGCCAGCAGATCGCGTAGCACAGATACGCAGTATTTT.

The rearrangement uses TRBV12-5 and TRBJ2-3; 9 bases fit TRBD2. This CDR3 region has 17 residues. Germline-derived CDR1 and CDR2 are LGHNT and FRNRAP. The V and J ends lost 2 bases and 4 bases, in that order; junction bases with no gene match: 10. This CDR3 reads CASGLPGLASPADTQYF. The CDR3 bases are TGTGCTAGTGGTTTGCCGGGACTAGCTTCACCGGCAGATACGCAGTATTTT.

The chain joins TRBV28 to TRBJ1-1; possible D gene TRBD1, 5 bases. The CDR3 runs 15 residues. Germline V gene lookup returns CDR1 MDHEN and CDR2 SYDVKM. Trimming removed 6 bases at V and 1 base at J, with 15 bases between. The CDR3 reads CASSPLSGRNTEAFF. The DNA of the CDR3 is TGTGCCAGCAGCCCCCTGTCAGGGCGGAACACTGAAGCTTTCTTT.

J is TRBJ2-5 and V is TRBV7-9, with D unclear. The CDR3 totals 10 residues. CDR1 is SEHNR and CDR2 is FQNEAQ in the germline V gene (reference sequence). The V and J ends lost 5 bases and 5 bases respectively, with 3 bases between them. CDR3 sequence reads: CASSLETQYF. The DNA of the CDR3 is TGTGCCAGCAGCCTGGAGACCCAGTACTTC.

This clone showed up just once. The chain carries TRBV7-2 and TRBJ2-7; D is uncertain. The CDR3 consists of 13 residues. The V gene lost 1 base and the J gene lost 6 bases, with 10 bases spanning the gap. Germline V CDR1 and CDR2: SGHTA, FQGNSA. The CDR3 spells CASSLDWSGEQYF. The CDR3 DNA sequence: TGTGCCAGCAGCTTAGACTGGAGTGGCGAGCAGTACTTC.

This chain links TRBV12-5 with TRBJ2-5; D is possibly TRBD1 (6 bases). The CDR3 has 16 amino acids. V lost 5 bases and J lost 1, with 17 bases in between. The V gene's germline CDR1 is LGHNT and CDR2 FRNRAP. Here the CDR3 reads CASGPGPWGLQETQYF. CDR3 coding DNA: TGTGCTAGTGGTCCGGGCCCTTGGGGGCTCCAAGAGACCCAGTACTTC.

The chain couples TRBV28 to TRBJ1-1; D might be TRBD1 (6 bases). CDR1 and CDR2 (germline): MDHEN, SYDVKM. V shed 3 bases and J shed 0 bases, with 17 bases lying between them. This CDR3 contains 17 residues. Here the CDR3 DNA reads TGTGCCAGCAGTTTCACCCTTACCGGGACAATGAACACTGAAGCTTTCTTT. This translates into CASSFTLTGTMNTEAFF.

This sequence joins TRBV15 and TRBJ1-3; 8 nucleotides align to TRBD1. Trimming at V came to 2 bases and at J to 0 bases, leaving 9 bases not matched to a gene. CDR1 LNHNV and CDR2 YYDKDF come from the germline V gene (reference sequence). The CDR3 contains 18 residues. The CDR3 nucleotides read TGTGCCACCAGCAGAAACGGCCGGGACAGGATCTCTGGAAACACCATATATTTT. It is translated as CATSRNGRDRISGNTIYF.

J is TRBJ1-2 and V is TRBV5-1, with unresolved D. The germline V gene encodes CDR1 SGHRS and CDR2 YFSETQ. Deletions cut 1 base from V and 4 bases from J, with 8 bases between. CDR3 length: 13 amino acids. The CDR3 sequence: CASSLQRSYGYTF. CDR3 nucleotide sequence: TGCGCCAGCAGCTTGCAGCGATCCTATGGCTACACCTTC.

The rearrangement joins TRBV7-8 to TRBJ2-3; the D gene is possibly TRBD2 (5 bases). The CDR3 loop spans 14 amino acids. V was clipped by 3 bases and J by 2 bases, with 9 bases between them. Germline V gene lookup returns CDR1 SGHVS and CDR2 FQNEAQ. CDR3 loop: CASSFSSATDTQYF. The CDR3 DNA sequence: TGTGCCAGCAGCTTTAGTAGCGCCACAGATACGCAGTATTTT.

CDR3 in amino acids: CASSVRTSGGEQFF. The CDR3 coding sequence is TGTGCCAGCAGCGTACGGACTAGCGGCGGTGAGCAGTTCTTC. The J gene is TRBJ2-1, the V gene TRBV9; 10 nucleotides line up with TRBD2. V lost 1 base and J lost 9; bases outside the gene matches: 4. The CDR3 spans 14 residues. Per the germline V gene, CDR1 is SGDLS and CDR2 is YYNGEE.

The CDR3: CASSPTGYPYEQYF. The CDR3 nucleotides are TGTGCCAGCAGTCCTACAGGGTATCCCTACGAGCAGTACTTC. The rearrangement uses TRBV28 and TRBJ2-7; a possible D gene is TRBD1 (6 bases). The CDR3 has 14 residues. Germline assignment: CDR1 MDHEN and CDR2 SYDVKM. Trimming took off 5 bases at V and 2 bases at J, with 13 bases between the two ends.

The chain recombines TRBV27 with TRBJ1-1; possibly TRBD1 for D (6 bases). CDR3 size: 14 residues. The ends were cut back, 3 bases at V and 3 bases at J, with 11 bases in the middle. CDR1 is MNHEY, CDR2 SMNVEV, per germline (reference sequence). The CDR3 region is CASSFSRGDTEAFF. The CDR3 DNA reads TGTGCCAGCAGTTTTTCCAGGGGTGACACTGAAGCTTTCTTT.

The V and J genes are TRBV7-2 and TRBJ1-2; 8 bases align to TRBD1. The germline V gene encodes CDR1 SGHTA and CDR2 FQGNSA. J lost 4 bases, V lost 6 bases, and 7 bases had no gene match. This CDR3 has 14 residues. CDR3 in amino acids: CASSTTGTGYGYTF. The CDR3 DNA is TGTGCCAGCAGTACAACCGGGACAGGCTATGGCTACACCTTC.

The rearrangement joins TRBV19 to TRBJ1-5; no clear D. Germline lookup yields CDR1 LNHDA and CDR2 SQIVND (reference sequence). This CDR3 is 13 amino acids long. V lost 1 base to trimming and J lost 10 bases, with 11 bases between them. CDR3 in DNA: TGTGCCAGTAGTATAGGGCTCCAGGCTCCCCAGCATTTT. Protein: CASSIGLQAPQHF.

The chain carries TRBV18 and TRBJ2-7, with D possibly matching TRBD1 (6 bases). Germline values: CDR1 KGHSH, CDR2 LQKENI. This CDR3 region has 13 residues. V gave up 2 bases and J gave up 7 bases, with 12 bases separating them. The CDR3 region has the DNA TGTGCCAGCTCACCAGAGTTCAGGGGAGAGCAGTACTTC. It yields the protein CASSPEFRGEQYF.

This chain links TRBV5-4 with TRBJ2-3; D is possibly TRBD1 (5 bases). With 3 bases removed from V and 2 bases from J, the gap between germline ends came to 13 bases. CDR1 SGHNT and CDR2 YYREEE come from the germline V gene (reference sequence). The CDR3 loop spans 15 amino acids. As DNA, the CDR3 is TGTGCCAGCAGCTCTGTTGCAGGGAACACAGATACGCAGTATTTT. Amino acid sequence: CASSSVAGNTDTQYF. The variable domain in full, completed from reference TRBV5-4 and TRBJ2-3, reads ETGVTQSPTHLIKTRGQQVTLRCSSQSGHNTVSWYQQALGQGPQFIFQYYREEENGRGNFPPRFSGLQFPNYSSELNVNALELDDSALYLCASSSVAGNTDTQYFGPGTRLTVL.